The clone carrying this T cell receptor (beta chain) was picked up a small number of times. The antigen remains unidentified. The data were taken from a study of identical twins. Trimming cost V 6 bases and J 0 bases, with 18 bases left between them. This CDR3 has 16 amino acids. CDR1 and CDR2 from the germline V gene are MNHEY and SVGEGT. Each CDR3 protein gets one entry after TCRdb re-called the 5' RACE reads with MiXCR. This table holds a few hundred thousand distinct CDR3 sequences, 8% to 9.5% found once. Study-level results: Twins' excess sharing was less marked for out-of-frame beta sequences.

The same specimen was also included in a second study, on yellow fever vaccine responses in identical twins.

The chain combines TRBV6-2 or TRBV6-3 with TRBJ2-7; D is ambiguous. The sample consisted of CD8+ T cells sorted from blood. This clonotype originated in a woman aged 18-29 years in good health. CDR3 nucleotides: TGTGCCAGCAGCGACGTGGAACCGCGAAGCTCCTACGAGCAGTACTTC. The encoded protein is CASSDVEPRSSYEQYF.